This T cell receptor beta chain was captured by sequencing in a study of cytomegalovirus exposure and HLA in healthy donors. Study overall: According to later analysis, the same platform produced the 120 or so validation and 666 first-cohort repertoires.

The donors were members of the roughly 120-subject validation cohort (separate from the roughly 660-subject first cohort). Profiling relied on immunoSEQ multiplex PCR, and the TCRdb table lists in-frame clones only, not all of them. The data hold about 200,000 clones, with roughly 91% observed a single time. Overall study findings and caveats: Cytomegalovirus association was listed for approximately 150 TCR beta chains. For most TCR sequences rarity was the rule, although some public TCRs occurred in many donors.

About this clone: The antigen remains unidentified.

This sequence originates from a woman aged 18-29 years in good health and CMV-seropositive. Material: PBMCs.

CDR3 nucleotides: TGTGCCAGCAGTACCCCTGATAATAAACGACTAGCTTCCTACAATGAGCAGTTCTTC. Translating it yields CASSTPDNKRLASYNEQFF. The chain recombines TRBV2 with TRBJ2-1, with 7 positions matching TRBD2. Germline values: CDR1 SNHLY, CDR2 FYNNEI. The ends lost 5 bases at V and 1 base at J; junction bases unmatched: 17. This CDR3 is 19 amino acids long.